The TCR beta chain described here comes from a study of shared clonotypes between healthy human individuals. Study details: Three plates were used per donor for CD4 naive, three for CD4 memory, two for CD8 naive and one for CD8 memory.

The assay was immunoSEQ multiplex PCR, and TCRdb's table has in-frame clones only and misses some. The sample includes 1.5 million to 2.5 million clones, around 96% of them seen just once. Germline V CDR1 and CDR2: WSHSY, SAAADI. This CDR3 has 14 amino acids. Trimming at V came to 4 bases and at J to 7 bases, leaving 4 bases not matched to a gene. The naive CD8 population came from CD45RO-negative cells selected for CCR7, without terminally differentiated effector memory CD45RA+ cells. The sample comprised naive CD8+ T cells sorted from blood. The clonotype was recovered from a man aged 18-30 years in good health. This chain uses TRBV10-2 with TRBJ2-1; TRBD2 matches at 10 bases. The DNA of the CDR3 is TGCGCCAGCAGTGGGCTAGCGGGGGTTAATGAGCAGTTCTTC. Translated: CASSGLAGVNEQFF.